This T cell receptor (beta chain) was documented in a study of blood T cells in healthy people across ages. Overall study findings and caveats: Relative to aged donors, long-lived donors carried more naive CD4+ cells and displayed higher diversity. Total diversity from one million sequenced T cells was likely underestimated.

Combining a sample-barcoded 5' primer with a J-beta primer mix, a second PCR ran for roughly 7 to 12 cycles. Every sample produced at least 2.5 million CDR3-containing paired-end reads. TCRdb processed the 5' RACE reads anew with MiXCR; each CDR3 protein has one entry. Of 980,000 or so distinct CDR3 sequences in the sample, approximately 49% were seen once. Germline assignment: CDR1 SGDLS and CDR2 YYNGEE. This CDR3 spans 16 amino acids. Concerning this clonotype: What it recognizes is unknown. A read error may produce the germline difference seen at one junction end.

The clonotype was recovered from a man in his thirties or forties in good health. Specimen: blood. The chain employs TRBV9 and TRBJ2-3; 8 bases are shared with TRBD1. CDR3 amino acids: CASSGTRTGSGHTRYF. The CDR3 bases are TGTGCCAGCAGCGGGACCCGGACAGGGTCGGGTCATACGCGGTATTTT. The complete variable domain, with remaining parts taken from reference TRBV9 and TRBJ2-3, reads DSGVTQTPKHLITATGQRVTLRCSPRSGDLSVYWYQQSLDQGLQFLIQYYNGEERAKGNILERFSAQQFPDLHSELNLSSLELGDSALYFCASSGTRTGSGHTRYFGPGTRLTVL.